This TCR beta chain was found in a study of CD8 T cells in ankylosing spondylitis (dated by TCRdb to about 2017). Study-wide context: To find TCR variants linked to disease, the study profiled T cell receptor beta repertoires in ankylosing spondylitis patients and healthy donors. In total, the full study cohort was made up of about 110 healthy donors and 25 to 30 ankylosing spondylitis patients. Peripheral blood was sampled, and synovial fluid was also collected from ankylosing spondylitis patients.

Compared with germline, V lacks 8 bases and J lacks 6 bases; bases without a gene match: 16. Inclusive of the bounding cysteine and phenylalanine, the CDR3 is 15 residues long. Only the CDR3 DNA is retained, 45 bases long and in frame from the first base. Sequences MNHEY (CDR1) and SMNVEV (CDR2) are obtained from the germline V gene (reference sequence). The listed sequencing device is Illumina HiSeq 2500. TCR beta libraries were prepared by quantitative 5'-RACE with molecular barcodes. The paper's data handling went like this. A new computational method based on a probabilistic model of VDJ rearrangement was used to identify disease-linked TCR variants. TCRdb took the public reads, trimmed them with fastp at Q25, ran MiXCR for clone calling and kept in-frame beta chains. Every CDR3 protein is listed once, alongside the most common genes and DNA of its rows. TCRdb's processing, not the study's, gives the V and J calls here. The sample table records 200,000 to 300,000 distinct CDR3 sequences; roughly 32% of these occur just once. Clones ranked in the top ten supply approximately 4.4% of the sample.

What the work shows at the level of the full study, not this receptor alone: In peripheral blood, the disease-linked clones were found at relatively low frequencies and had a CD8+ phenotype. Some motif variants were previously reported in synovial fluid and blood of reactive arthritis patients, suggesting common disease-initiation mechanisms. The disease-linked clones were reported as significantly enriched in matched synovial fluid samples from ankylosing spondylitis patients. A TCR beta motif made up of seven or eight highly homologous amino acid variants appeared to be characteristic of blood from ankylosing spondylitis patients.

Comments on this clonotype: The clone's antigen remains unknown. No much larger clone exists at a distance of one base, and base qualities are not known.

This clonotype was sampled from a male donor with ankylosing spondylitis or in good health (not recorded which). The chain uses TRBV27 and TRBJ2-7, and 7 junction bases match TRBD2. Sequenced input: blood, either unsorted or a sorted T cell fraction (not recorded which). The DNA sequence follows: TGTGCCAGCTCATCACGGGGGGTAGGAGGGCTCGAGCAGTACTTC. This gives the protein CASSSRGVGGLEQYF.